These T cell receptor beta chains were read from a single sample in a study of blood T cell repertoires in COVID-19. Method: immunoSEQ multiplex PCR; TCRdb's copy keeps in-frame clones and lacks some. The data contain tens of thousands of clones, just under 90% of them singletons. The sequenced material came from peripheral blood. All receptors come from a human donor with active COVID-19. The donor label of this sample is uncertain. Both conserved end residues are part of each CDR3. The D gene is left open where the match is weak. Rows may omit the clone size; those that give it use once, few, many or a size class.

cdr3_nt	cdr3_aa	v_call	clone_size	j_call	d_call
TGTGCCAGTAGCGAACAGGGGGCTCTGAACTATGGCTACACCTTC	CASSEQGALNYGYTF	TRBV19	NA	TRBJ1-2	TRBD1
TGTGCCAGCAGTGCACAGGAGAACACTGAAGCTTTCTTT	CASSAQENTEAFF	TRBV6-4	NA	TRBJ1-1	NA
TGTGCCTGGAGCGTCCGGGACAGGGGGCGGCCTGAGCAGTACTTC	CAWSVRDRGRPEQYF	TRBV30	NA	TRBJ2-7	TRBD1
TGTGCCAGCAGTTTAGAGCTAGCGGGAGCAGAGACCCAGTACTTC	CASSLELAGAETQYF	TRBV28	NA	TRBJ2-5	TRBD2
TGCGCCAGCAGCCAAGATGGGTACCCCAGGGGACACAATGAGCAGTTCTTC	CASSQDGYPRGHNEQFF	TRBV4-3	NA	TRBJ2-1	NA
TGCGCCAGCAGCCGAGGACAGGTCAATGAAAAACTGTTTTTT	CASSRGQVNEKLFF	TRBV4-3	few	TRBJ1-4	TRBD1
TGTGCCAGCAGACCCGGACAGGTGAACACTGAAGCTTTCTTT	CASRPGQVNTEAFF	TRBV6-5	NA	TRBJ1-1	TRBD1
TGTGCCAGCTCACCATTATCGAACACCGGGGAGCTGTTTTTT	CASSPLSNTGELFF	TRBV18	once	TRBJ2-2	NA
TGTGCCAGGATTACGCGGGGTGTGGAGACCCAGTACTTC	CARITRGVETQYF	TRBV27	once	TRBJ2-5	NA
TGTGCCAGTAGTTCGGGGGACACAGATACGCAGTATTTT	CASSSGDTDTQYF	TRBV19	NA	TRBJ2-3	NA
TGCGCCAGCACCTTGGGTAGCGGGGGGGTCACAGATACGCAGTATTTT	CASTLGSGGVTDTQYF	TRBV10-2	NA	TRBJ2-3	TRBD2
TGTGCCAGCTCACTCTCCGGACTAGCGGGGGATACGCAGTATTTT	CASSLSGLAGDTQYF	TRBV18	NA	TRBJ2-3	TRBD2
TGTGCCAGCAGTTACGGGGGGAATGAGCAGTTCTTC	CASSYGGNEQFF	TRBV6-2/TRBV6-3	NA	TRBJ2-1	NA
TGTGCCAGTAGTTCCATCCCAGGGGGTGTTGAGACCCAGTACTTC	CASSSIPGGVETQYF	TRBV19	NA	TRBJ2-5	TRBD1
TGCGCCAGCAGCCACTCAAGGGAGGGGAACTATGGCTACACCTTC	CASSHSREGNYGYTF	TRBV4-3	NA	TRBJ1-2	NA
TGTGCCAGCAGCGCCAGCGGGAGTGGCAATACGCAGTATTTT	CASSASGSGNTQYF	TRBV11-2	NA	TRBJ2-3	TRBD2
TGTGCCTGGAGTGGGACAGGGTATAAGAACACTGAAGCTTTCTTT	CAWSGTGYKNTEAFF	TRBV30	NA	TRBJ1-1	TRBD1
TGTGCCAGCAGTCGCCTCCGCCCAGGGTTACCTGAAGCTTTCTTT	CASSRLRPGLPEAFF	TRBV27	NA	TRBJ1-1	NA
TGTGCCAGCAGTGCTGTGGGGAGCTCCTACGAGCAGTACTTC	CASSAVGSSYEQYF	TRBV28	NA	TRBJ2-7	NA
TGTGCCAGCAGCTTCTTCCTAGCGGGACTCGGCAATGAGCAGTTCTTC	CASSFFLAGLGNEQFF	TRBV11-2	NA	TRBJ2-1	TRBD2
TGTGCCAGTAGTATCGACAGAACCTACGAGCAGTACTTC	CASSIDRTYEQYF	TRBV19	NA	TRBJ2-7	NA
TGCGCCAGCAGCTCGGAGGGGTTAGCTAATGAAAAACTGTTTTTT	CASSSEGLANEKLFF	TRBV5-1	NA	TRBJ1-4	NA